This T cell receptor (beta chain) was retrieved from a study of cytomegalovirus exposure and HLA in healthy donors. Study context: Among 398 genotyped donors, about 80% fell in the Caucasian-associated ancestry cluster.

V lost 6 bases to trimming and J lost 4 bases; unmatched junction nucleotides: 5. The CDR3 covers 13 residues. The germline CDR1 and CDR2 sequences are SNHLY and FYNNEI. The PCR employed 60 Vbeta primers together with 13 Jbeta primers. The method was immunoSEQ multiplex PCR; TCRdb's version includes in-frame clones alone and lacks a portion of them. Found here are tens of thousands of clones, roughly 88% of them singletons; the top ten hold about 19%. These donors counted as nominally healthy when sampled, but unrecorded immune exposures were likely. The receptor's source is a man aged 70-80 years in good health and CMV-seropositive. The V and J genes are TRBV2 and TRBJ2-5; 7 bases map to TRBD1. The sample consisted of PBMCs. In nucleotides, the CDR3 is TGTGCCAGCAGAAGGACAGGAACAGAGACCCAGTACTTC. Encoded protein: CASRRTGTETQYF.